This T cell receptor (beta chain) was captured by sequencing in a study of cytomegalovirus exposure and HLA in healthy donors. As concerns this clone: The antigen is unknown.

Study results and limitations: The study found most TCR sequences rare, yet found some public TCRs in many donors. Excluded were some V segments that proved indistinguishable, including TRBV6-2 and TRBV6-3. Listed as cytomegalovirus-associated were roughly 180 TCR beta chains.

Primers: 60 Vbeta forward and 13 Jbeta reverse. The table came from immunoSEQ multiplex PCR; TCRdb's copy has only in-frame clones and leaves some out. This sample has roughly 100,000 clones, with 65% to 85% found just once. V was clipped by 4 bases and J by 8 bases, with 17 bases between them. Germline V gene data show CDR1 as MNHEY and CDR2 as SVGAGI. CDR3 length equals 15 residues. Sequencing input: PBMCs. The origin of this receptor is a woman between 55 and 75 years old in good health and CMV-seropositive. The chain couples TRBV6-5 to TRBJ1-4; D unclear. The CDR3 coding sequence is TGTGCCAGCAGTTTACCCTCGCGGGGAGGCGAAAAACTGTTTTTT. Translation: CASSLPSRGGEKLFF.